The rows below give T cell receptor beta chains drawn from one sample of a study of T-cell reconstitution after alpha-beta-depleted transplantation in children. TCRdb reprocessed the PCR reads via MiXCR and lists one record per CDR3 protein. The top ten clones hold roughly 14% of a sample with around 600,000 distinct CDR3 sequences, about 23% of them seen once. The sample was PBMCs, mostly from graft donor cells, taken 360 days after TCRalphabeta/CD19-depleted stem cell transplant. The origin of the receptors is a boy in the first two years of life who had a stem cell transplant for acute myeloid leukemia, so the T cells may come from the graft donor. Each CDR3 is given without its conserved first and last residue. The order of the fields is V gene, CDR3 protein.

V: TRBV15; CDR3: ATSRDFGRGGLGNEQF
V: TRBV9; CDR3: ASSASGGSGNTIY
V: TRBV5-1; CDR3: ASRTGPTNEKLF
V: TRBV18; CDR3: ASSPTGDDNEQF
V: TRBV20-1; CDR3: SANPGTGEGEQF
V: TRBV28; CDR3: ASSPGAYSNQPQH
V: TRBV6-5; CDR3: ASSYTQGSAF
V: TRBV10-3; CDR3: AISYRDRTGELF
V: TRBV6-1; CDR3: ATISGRHENTEAF
V: TRBV7-2; CDR3: ASSTTGPYGYT
V: TRBV12-3/TRBV12-4; CDR3: ASSLYLTTNEKLF
V: TRBV20-1; CDR3: SAGAPVDEQF
V: TRBV20-1; CDR3: SATPGQGLNEQF
V: TRBV15; CDR3: ATSRLAGNTGELF
V: TRBV28; CDR3: ASTSSLPSEQF
V: TRBV5-1; CDR3: ASSFPSMLASQETQY
V: TRBV2; CDR3: ASSNTPGQF
V: TRBV20-1; CDR3: SARAGVPPRGLTELF
V: TRBV12-3/TRBV12-4; CDR3: ASSLVWGDSSYEQY
V: TRBV9; CDR3: ASSAVSGGLYEQY
V: TRBV5-6; CDR3: ASSLVRDRITDTQY
V: TRBV20-1; CDR3: SARDGGTGSQPQH
V: TRBV4-1; CDR3: ASSQEQPNTGELF
V: TRBV7-2; CDR3: ASSSYPSGGPTDTQY
V: TRBV28; CDR3: ASSSNRAF
V: TRBV10-2; CDR3: ASSESDRTMNYGYT
V: TRBV4-2; CDR3: ASSYGLAGGPSTDTQY
V: TRBV29-1; CDR3: SVEKAFGSEETQY
V: TRBV6-1; CDR3: ASSPDRGQNTIY
V: TRBV10-3; CDR3: AISGGAGGASYEQY
V: TRBV7-9; CDR3: ASSLGGRLYQETQY
V: TRBV7-2; CDR3: ASSLGPISGETQY
V: TRBV7-2; CDR3: ASSTSPHKTDTQY
V: TRBV27; CDR3: ASSFVAQGTQY
V: TRBV7-6; CDR3: ASSDRTVQETQY
V: TRBV6-1; CDR3: ASGRRRTDTQY
V: TRBV5-1; CDR3: ASSQSGESPLH
V: TRBV5-1; CDR3: ASSNQGDFLLQYEQY
V: TRBV2; CDR3: GTCEARNTEAF
V: TRBV12-3/TRBV12-4; CDR3: ASQRGAGSEAF
V: TRBV29-1; CDR3: SVHRVQTPSEQF
V: TRBV28; CDR3: ASSRSTGSANTGELF